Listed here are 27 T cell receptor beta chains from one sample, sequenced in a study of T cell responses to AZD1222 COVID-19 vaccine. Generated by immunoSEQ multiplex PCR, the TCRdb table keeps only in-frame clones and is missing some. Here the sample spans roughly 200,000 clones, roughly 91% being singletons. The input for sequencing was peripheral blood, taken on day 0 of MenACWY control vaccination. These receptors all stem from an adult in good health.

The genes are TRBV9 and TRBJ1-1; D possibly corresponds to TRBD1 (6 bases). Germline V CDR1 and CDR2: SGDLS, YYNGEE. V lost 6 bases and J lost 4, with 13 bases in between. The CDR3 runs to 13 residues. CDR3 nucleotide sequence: TGTGCCAGCACCGAACAGGGCGGCACTGAAGCTTTCTTT. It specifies CASTEQGGTEAFF.

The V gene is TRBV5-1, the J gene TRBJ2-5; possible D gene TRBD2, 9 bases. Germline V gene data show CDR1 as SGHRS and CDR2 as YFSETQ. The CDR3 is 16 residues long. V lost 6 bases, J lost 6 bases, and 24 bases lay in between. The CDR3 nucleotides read TGCGCCAGCACGTCAGGGGGCGGGGGGGGATCGAAGACCCAGTACTTC. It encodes CASTSGGGGGSKTQYF.

Here the CDR3 reads CASSQVRGQPQHF. In DNA form, the CDR3 reads TGTGCCAGCAGCCAAGTCAGGGGTCAGCCCCAGCATTTT. The chain recombines TRBV3-1 (or the pseudogene TRBV3-2) with TRBJ1-5, with D possibly matching TRBD1 (6 bases). Germline assignment: CDR1 LGHDT and CDR2 YNNKEL (reference sequence). Trimming took off 1 base at V and 6 bases at J, with 7 bases between the two ends. The CDR3 contains 13 residues.

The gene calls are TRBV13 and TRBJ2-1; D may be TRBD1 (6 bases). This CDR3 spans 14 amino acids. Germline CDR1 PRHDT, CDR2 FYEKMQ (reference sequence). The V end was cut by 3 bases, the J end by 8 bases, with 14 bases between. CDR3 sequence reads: CASSLGTSGDEQFF. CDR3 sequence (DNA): TGTGCCAGCAGCTTGGGGACCTCAGGGGATGAGCAGTTCTTC.

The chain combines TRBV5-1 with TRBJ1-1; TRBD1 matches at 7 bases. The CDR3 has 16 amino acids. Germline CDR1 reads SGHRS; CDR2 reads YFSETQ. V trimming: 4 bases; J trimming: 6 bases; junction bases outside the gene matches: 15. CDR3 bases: TGCGCCAGCAGCGTCCGACAACTACAGGGGAATGCTGAAGCTTTCTTT. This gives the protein CASSVRQLQGNAEAFF. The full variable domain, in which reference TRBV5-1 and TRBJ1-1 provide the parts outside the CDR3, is KAGVTQTPRYLIKTRGQQVTLSCSPISGHRSVSWYQQTPGQGLQFLFEYFSETQRNKGNFPGRFSGRQFSNSRSEMNVSTLELGDSALYLCASSVRQLQGNAEAFFGQGTRLTVV.

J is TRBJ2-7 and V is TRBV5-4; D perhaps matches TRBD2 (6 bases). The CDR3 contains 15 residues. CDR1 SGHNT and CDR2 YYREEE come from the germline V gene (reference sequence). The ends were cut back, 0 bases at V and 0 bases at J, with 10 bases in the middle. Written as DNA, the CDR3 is TGTGCCAGCAGCTTGGGGCGGGGATTCTCCTACGAGCAGTACTTC. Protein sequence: CASSLGRGFSYEQYF.

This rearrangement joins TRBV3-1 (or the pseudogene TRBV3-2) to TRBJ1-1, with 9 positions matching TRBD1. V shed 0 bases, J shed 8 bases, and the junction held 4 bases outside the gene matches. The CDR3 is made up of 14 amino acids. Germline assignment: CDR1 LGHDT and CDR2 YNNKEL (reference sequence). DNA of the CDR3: TGTGCCAGCAGCCAAGATGGGGGGACAGGGGAAGCTTTCTTT. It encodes CASSQDGGTGEAFF.

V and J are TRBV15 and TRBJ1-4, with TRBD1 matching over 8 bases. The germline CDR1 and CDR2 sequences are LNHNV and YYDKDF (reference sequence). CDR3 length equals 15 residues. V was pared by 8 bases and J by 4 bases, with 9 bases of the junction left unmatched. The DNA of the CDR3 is TGTGCCACCGCTCCCTCAACAGGGGGTAATGAAAAACTGTTTTTT. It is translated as CATAPSTGGNEKLFF.

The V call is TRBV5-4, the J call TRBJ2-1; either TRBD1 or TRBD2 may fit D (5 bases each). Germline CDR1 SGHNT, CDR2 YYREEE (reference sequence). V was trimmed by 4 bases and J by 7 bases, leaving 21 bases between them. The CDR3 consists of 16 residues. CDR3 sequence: CASSPTPRGDRNEQFF. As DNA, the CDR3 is TGTGCCAGCAGCCCCACCCCACGGGGAGACAGAAATGAGCAGTTCTTC.

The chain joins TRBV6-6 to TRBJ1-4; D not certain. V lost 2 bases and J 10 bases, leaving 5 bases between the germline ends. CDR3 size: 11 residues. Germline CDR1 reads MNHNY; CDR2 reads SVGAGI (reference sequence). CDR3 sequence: CASSYERKLFF. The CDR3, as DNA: TGTGCCAGCAGTTACGAGCGAAAACTGTTTTTT.

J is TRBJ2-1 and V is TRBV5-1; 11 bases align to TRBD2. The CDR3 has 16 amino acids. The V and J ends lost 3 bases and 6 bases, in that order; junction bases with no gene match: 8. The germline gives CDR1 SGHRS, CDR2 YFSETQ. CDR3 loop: CASSWPRLAGGNEQFF. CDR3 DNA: TGCGCCAGCAGCTGGCCCAGGCTAGCGGGGGGCAATGAGCAGTTCTTC.

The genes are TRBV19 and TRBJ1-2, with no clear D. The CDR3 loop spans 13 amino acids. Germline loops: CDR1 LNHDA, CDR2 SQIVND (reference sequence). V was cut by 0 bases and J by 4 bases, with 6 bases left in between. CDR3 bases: TGTGCCAGTAGTATAGAACTATCCTATGGCTACACCTTC. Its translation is CASSIELSYGYTF.

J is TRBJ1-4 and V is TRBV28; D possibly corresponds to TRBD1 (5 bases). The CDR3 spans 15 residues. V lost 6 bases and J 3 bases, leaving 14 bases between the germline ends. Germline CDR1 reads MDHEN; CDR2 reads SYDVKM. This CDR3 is CASRFRRGPNEKLFF. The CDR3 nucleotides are TGTGCCAGCAGATTCCGGAGGGGACCTAATGAAAAACTGTTTTTT.

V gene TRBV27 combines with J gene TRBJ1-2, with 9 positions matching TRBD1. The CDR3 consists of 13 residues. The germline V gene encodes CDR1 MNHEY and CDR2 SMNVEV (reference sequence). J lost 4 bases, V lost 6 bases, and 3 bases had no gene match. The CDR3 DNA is TGTGCCAGCAGCCCGACAGGGGGCTATGGCTACACCTTC. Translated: CASSPTGGYGYTF.

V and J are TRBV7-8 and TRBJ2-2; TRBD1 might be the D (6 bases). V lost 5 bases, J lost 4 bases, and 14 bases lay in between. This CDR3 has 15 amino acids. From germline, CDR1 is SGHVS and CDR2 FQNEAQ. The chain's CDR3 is CASSPTGSTTGELFF. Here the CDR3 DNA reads TGTGCCAGCAGCCCCACAGGGTCTACCACCGGGGAGCTGTTTTTT.

CDR3 sequence (DNA): TGTGCCAGCAGCCTACGACTCCGGGCGGGTGTAAATGAGCAGTTCTTC. Residues: CASSLRLRAGVNEQFF. The chain has TRBV11-3 and TRBJ2-1; tentatively, D is TRBD2 (5 bases). This CDR3 is 16 amino acids long. Deletions cut 5 bases from V and 7 bases from J, with 21 bases between. Germline V gene lookup returns CDR1 SGHNT and CDR2 YENEEA.

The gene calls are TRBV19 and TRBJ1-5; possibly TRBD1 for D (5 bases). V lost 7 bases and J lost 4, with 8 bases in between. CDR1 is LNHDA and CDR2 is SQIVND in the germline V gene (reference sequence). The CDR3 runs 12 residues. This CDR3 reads CASKGENQPQHF. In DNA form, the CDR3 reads TGTGCCAGTAAAGGGGAAAATCAGCCCCAGCATTTT. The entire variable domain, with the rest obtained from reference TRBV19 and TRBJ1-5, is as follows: DGGITQSPKYLFRKEGQNVTLSCEQNLNHDAMYWYRQDPGQGLRLIYYSQIVNDFQKGDIAEGYSVSREKKESFPLTVTSAQKNPTAFYLCASKGENQPQHFGDGTRLSIL.

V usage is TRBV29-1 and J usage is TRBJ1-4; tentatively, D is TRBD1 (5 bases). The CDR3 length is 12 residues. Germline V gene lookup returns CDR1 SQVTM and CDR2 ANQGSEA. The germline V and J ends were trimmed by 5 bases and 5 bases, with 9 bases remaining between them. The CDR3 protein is CSVCKGNEKLFF. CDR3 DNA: TGCAGCGTTTGTAAGGGGAATGAAAAACTGTTTTTT.

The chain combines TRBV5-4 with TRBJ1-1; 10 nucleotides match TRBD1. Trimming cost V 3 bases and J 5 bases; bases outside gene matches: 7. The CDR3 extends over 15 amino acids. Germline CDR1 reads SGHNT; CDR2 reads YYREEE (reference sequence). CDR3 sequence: CASSSPTGGRTEAFF. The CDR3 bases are TGTGCCAGCAGCTCTCCGACAGGGGGCAGAACTGAAGCTTTCTTT.

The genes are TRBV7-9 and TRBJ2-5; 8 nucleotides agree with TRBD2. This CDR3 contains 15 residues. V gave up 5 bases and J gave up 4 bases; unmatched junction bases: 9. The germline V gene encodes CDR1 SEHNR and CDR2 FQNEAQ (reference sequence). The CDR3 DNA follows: TGTGCCAGCAGCCTGAGCGGGGGCGGGACAGAGACCCAGTACTTC. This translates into CASSLSGGGTETQYF.

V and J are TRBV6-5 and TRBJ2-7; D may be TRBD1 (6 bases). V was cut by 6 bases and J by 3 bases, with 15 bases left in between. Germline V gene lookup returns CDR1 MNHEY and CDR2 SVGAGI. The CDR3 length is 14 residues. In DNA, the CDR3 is TGTGCCAGCAGCAAACAGGGTACGCTCTACGAGCAGTACTTC. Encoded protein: CASSKQGTLYEQYF.

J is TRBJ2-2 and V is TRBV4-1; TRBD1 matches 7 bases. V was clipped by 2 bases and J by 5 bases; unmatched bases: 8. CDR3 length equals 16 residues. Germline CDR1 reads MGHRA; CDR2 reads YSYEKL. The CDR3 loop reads CASSQSWTGGTGELFF. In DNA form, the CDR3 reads TGCGCCAGCAGCCAATCCTGGACAGGAGGAACCGGGGAGCTGTTTTTT.

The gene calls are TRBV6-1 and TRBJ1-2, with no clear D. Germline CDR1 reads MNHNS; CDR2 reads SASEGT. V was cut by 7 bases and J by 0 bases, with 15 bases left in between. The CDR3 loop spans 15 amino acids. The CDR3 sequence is CASMREERSNYGYTF. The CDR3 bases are TGTGCCAGCATGAGGGAAGAGAGGTCTAACTATGGCTACACCTTC.

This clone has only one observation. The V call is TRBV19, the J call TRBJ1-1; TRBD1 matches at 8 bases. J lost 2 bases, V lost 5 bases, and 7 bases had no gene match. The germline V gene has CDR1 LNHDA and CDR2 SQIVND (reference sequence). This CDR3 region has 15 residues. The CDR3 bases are TGTGCCAGTAGTGCGGGACAGGTGGCAAACACTGAAGCTTTCTTT. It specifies CASSAGQVANTEAFF.

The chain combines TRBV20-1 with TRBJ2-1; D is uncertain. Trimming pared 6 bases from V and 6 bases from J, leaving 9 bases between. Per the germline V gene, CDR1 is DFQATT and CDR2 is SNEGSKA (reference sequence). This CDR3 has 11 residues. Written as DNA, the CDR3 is TGCAGTGCCGGAAGGAGCAATGAGCAGTTCTTC. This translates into CSAGRSNEQFF.

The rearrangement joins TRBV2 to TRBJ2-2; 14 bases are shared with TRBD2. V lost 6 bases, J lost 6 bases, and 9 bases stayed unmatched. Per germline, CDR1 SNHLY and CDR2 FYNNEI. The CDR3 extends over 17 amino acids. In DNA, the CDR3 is TGTGCCAGCAGCCGAGGACTAGCGGGGGGATCCGCCGGGGAGCTGTTTTTT. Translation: CASSRGLAGGSAGELFF.

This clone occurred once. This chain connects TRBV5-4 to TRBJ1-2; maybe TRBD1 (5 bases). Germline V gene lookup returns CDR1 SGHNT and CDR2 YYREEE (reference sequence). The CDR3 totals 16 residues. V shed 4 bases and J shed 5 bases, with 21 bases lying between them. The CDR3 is CASSPSPGTVGYGYTF. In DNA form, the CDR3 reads TGTGCCAGCAGCCCTAGTCCCGGGACGGTGGGGTATGGCTACACCTTC.